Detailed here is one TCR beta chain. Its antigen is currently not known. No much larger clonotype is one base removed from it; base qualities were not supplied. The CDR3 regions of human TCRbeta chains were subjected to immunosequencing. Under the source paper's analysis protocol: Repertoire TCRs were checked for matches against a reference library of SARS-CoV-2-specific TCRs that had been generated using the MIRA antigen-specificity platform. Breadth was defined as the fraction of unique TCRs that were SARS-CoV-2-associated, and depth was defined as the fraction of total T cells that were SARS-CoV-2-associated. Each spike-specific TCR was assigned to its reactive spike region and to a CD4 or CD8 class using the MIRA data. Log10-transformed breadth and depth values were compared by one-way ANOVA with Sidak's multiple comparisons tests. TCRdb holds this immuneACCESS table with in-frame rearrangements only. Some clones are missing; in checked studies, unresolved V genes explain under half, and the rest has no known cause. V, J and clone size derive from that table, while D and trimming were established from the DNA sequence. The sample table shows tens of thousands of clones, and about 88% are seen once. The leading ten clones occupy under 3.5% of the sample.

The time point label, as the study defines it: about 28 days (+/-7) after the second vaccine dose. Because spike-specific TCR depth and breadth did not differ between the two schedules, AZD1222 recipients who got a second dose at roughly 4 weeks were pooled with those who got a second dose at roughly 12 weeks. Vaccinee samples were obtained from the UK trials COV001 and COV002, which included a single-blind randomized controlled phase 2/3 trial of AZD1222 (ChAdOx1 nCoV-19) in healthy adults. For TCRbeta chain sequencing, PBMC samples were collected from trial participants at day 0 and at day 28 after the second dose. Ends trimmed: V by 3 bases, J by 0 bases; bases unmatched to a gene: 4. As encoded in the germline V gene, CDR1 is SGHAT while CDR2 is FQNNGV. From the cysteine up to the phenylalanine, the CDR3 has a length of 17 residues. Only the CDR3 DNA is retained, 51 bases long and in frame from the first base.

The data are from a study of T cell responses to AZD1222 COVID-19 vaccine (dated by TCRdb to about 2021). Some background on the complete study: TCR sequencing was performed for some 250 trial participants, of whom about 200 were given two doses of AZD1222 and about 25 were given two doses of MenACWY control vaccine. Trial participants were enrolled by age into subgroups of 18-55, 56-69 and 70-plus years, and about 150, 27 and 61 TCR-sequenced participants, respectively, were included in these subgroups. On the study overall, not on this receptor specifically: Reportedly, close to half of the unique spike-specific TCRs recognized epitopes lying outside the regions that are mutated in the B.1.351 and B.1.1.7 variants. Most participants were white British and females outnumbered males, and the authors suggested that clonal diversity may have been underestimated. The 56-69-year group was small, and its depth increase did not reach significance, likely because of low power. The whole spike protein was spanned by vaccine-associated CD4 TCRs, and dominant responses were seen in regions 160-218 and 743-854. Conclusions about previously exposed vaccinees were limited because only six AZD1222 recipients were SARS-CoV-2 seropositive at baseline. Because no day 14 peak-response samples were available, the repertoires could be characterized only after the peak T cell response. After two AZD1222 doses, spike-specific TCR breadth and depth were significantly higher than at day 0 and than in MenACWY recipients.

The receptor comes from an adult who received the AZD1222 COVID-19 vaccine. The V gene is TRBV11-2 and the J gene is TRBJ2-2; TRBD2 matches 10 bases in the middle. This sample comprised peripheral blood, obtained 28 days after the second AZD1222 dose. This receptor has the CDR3 CASSLTSGYTNTGELFF. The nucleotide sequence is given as TGTGCCAGCAGCTTGACTAGCGGGTATACGAACACCGGGGAGCTGTTTTTT.